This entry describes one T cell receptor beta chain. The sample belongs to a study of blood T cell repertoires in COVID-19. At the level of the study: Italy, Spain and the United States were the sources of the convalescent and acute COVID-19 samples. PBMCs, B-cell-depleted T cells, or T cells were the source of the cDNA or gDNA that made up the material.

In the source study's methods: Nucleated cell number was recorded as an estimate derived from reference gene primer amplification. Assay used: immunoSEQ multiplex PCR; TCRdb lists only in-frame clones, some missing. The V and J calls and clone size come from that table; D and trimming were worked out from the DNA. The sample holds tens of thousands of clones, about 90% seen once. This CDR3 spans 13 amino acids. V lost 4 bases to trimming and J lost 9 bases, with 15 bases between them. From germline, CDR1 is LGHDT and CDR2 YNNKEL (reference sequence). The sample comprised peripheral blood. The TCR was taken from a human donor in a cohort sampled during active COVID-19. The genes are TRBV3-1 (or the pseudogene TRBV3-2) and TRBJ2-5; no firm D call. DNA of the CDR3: TGTGCCAGCAGCCCGACGATTCGGCAGGCCCAGTACTTC. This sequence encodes CASSPTIRQAQYF.